This T cell receptor beta chain originates from a study of cytomegalovirus exposure and HLA in healthy donors. The study, taken as a whole, reports: In terms of immune exposure information, only CMV serostatus was available.

This clone has a handful of counts. The antigen is undetermined. Both 60 Vbeta primers and 13 Jbeta primers went into the PCR. Data came from immunoSEQ multiplex PCR; TCRdb stores just in-frame clones and leaves some out. Of 100,000 or so clones listed, more than 65% were seen once; the top ten hold 9% to 12%. After removal of 4 bases from V and 3 bases from J, the junction contained 7 bases not matched to a gene. Germline CDR1 is MNHEY and CDR2 is SVGAGI. The CDR3 has 15 residues. The chain carries TRBV6-5 and TRBJ2-3; 7 bases fit TRBD2. This sequence was found in a human donor in good health. Sequencing used PBMCs. CDR3 in amino acids: CASSFRREMTDTQYF. For the CDR3, the DNA is TGTGCCAGCAGTTTTCGGCGGGAGATGACAGATACGCAGTATTTT.